The 18 T cell receptor beta chains listed next were all sequenced from one sample in a study of blood T cell repertoires in COVID-19. Repertoires were generated with immunoSEQ multiplex PCR, while TCRdb's copy carries only in-frame clones and drops some. The sample includes around 230,000 clones, 65% to 90% of them seen just once. Material: peripheral blood. The receptors stem from a man aged 45-65 years with COVID-19, enrolled during active disease.

This clone was counted between two and nine times. The chain has TRBV19 and TRBJ2-3; 9 bases agree with TRBD2. The V gene's germline CDR1 is LNHDA and CDR2 SQIVND (reference sequence). V trimming: 3 bases; J trimming: 1 base; junction bases outside the gene matches: 8. CDR3 length: 17 amino acids. CDR3 sequence reads: CASSILRGGRGTDTQYF. Written as DNA, the CDR3 is TGTGCCAGTAGTATCTTGCGGGGGGGCCGGGGCACAGATACGCAGTATTTT.

The chain joins TRBV7-8 to TRBJ2-2, with 7 positions matching TRBD2. The junction had 13 bases not matched to a gene; V was cut back by 4 bases and J by 5 bases. CDR3 length: 17 residues. Germline lookup yields CDR1 SGHVS and CDR2 FQNEAQ. The CDR3 spells CASSSGGGTSRTGELFF. The CDR3 region has the DNA TGTGCCAGCAGCTCGGGAGGAGGGACGAGTAGGACCGGGGAGCTGTTTTTT.

The chain uses TRBV11-1 and TRBJ2-7, with D possibly matching TRBD1 (5 bases). The CDR3 runs 16 residues. Germline CDR1 is SGHAT and CDR2 is FQDESV (reference sequence). V dropped 4 bases and J dropped 3 bases, with 19 bases sitting between them. CDR3 sequence: CASSSRRGFDIYEQYF. DNA for the CDR3: TGTGCCAGCAGCTCACGAAGGGGCTTTGACATCTACGAGCAGTACTTC.

This clone showed up just once. V and J are TRBV28 and TRBJ2-7; TRBD1 is a possible D gene (6 bases). V lost 6 bases and J 4 bases, leaving 13 bases between the germline ends. This CDR3 has 13 amino acids. Per germline, CDR1 MDHEN and CDR2 SYDVKM. The CDR3: CASSEGQSYEQYF. For the CDR3, the DNA is TGTGCCAGCAGCGAAGGACAGTCTTACGAGCAGTACTTC.

The chain employs TRBV5-8 and TRBJ2-3; 8 bases are a match to TRBD1. V was pared by 6 bases and J by 5 bases, with 5 bases of the junction left unmatched. CDR1 and CDR2 (germline): SGHTS, YDEGEE. The CDR3 spans 13 residues. CDR3 DNA: TGTGCCAGCAACCGACAGGGGAAAGATACGCAGTATTTT. This gives the protein CASNRQGKDTQYF.

The genes are TRBV19 and TRBJ1-5; 9 positions match TRBD1. The CDR3 is 16 residues long. V gave up 6 bases and J gave up 0 bases; unmatched junction bases: 6. From germline, CDR1 is LNHDA and CDR2 SQIVND (reference sequence). This chain's CDR3 is CASRNPGQGSNQPQHF. The CDR3 DNA is TGTGCCAGTAGGAACCCGGGACAGGGTAGCAATCAGCCCCAGCATTTT.

This sequence joins TRBV15 and TRBJ2-5; TRBD2 matches 10 bases. Trimming at V came to 1 base and at J to 5 bases, leaving 4 bases not matched to a gene. CDR1 and CDR2 from the germline V gene are LNHNV and YYDKDF (reference sequence). The CDR3 runs 15 residues. In DNA form, the CDR3 reads TGTGCCACCAGCAGAGGTCTAGCGGGGGTTGAGACCCAGTACTTC. Translation gives CATSRGLAGVETQYF.

The rearrangement uses TRBV5-4 and TRBJ1-1; D is perhaps TRBD1 (6 bases). CDR3 length: 14 amino acids. Germline loops: CDR1 SGHNT, CDR2 YYREEE (reference sequence). V was trimmed by 1 base and J by 4 bases, leaving 11 bases between them. The CDR3 nucleotides read TGTGCCAGCAGCTTGCAGGGGCTGGGCACTGAAGCTTTCTTT. Translating it yields CASSLQGLGTEAFF.

The rearrangement links TRBV3-1 (or the pseudogene TRBV3-2) to TRBJ2-1; the D gene is possibly TRBD1 (5 bases). The length of the CDR3 is 13 residues. Trimming removed 5 bases from V and 3 bases from J, with 8 bases in between. Germline values: CDR1 LGHDT, CDR2 YNNKEL (reference sequence). CDR3: CASSLTGYNEQFF. The DNA for the CDR3 is TGTGCCAGCAGCTTAACAGGCTACAATGAGCAGTTCTTC.

This clone was counted once. The chain has TRBV6-5 and TRBJ1-2, with D unclear. Germline values: CDR1 MNHEY, CDR2 SVGAGI. The CDR3 contains 14 residues. V lost 6 bases and J 2 bases, leaving 13 bases between the germline ends. CDR3 amino acids: CASSKLPENYGYTF. The CDR3 DNA is TGTGCCAGCAGCAAGTTGCCGGAGAACTATGGCTACACCTTC.

For the CDR3, the DNA is TGTGCCAGCAGCTTTCTAGGCGGGACAGGGGAATGGGGCTACACCTTC. This translates into CASSFLGGTGEWGYTF. The chain combines TRBV7-2 with TRBJ1-2; 10 bases agree with TRBD1. From germline, CDR1 is SGHTA and CDR2 FQGNSA. Trimming at V came to 3 bases and at J to 8 bases, leaving 12 bases not matched to a gene. The CDR3 is 16 amino acids.

This chain joins TRBV24-1 and TRBJ2-5; D ambiguous. V was cut by 7 bases and J by 7 bases, with 15 bases left in between. This CDR3 has 13 residues. Germline-derived CDR1 and CDR2 are KGHDR and SFDVKD. The CDR3 loop is CATSHSGRGTQYF. Here the CDR3 DNA reads TGTGCCACCAGCCACAGTGGGCGTGGGACCCAGTACTTC.

The J gene is TRBJ2-3, the V gene TRBV7-2; tentatively, D is TRBD2 (5 bases). V shed 5 bases and J shed 4 bases, with 13 bases lying between them. CDR1 is SGHTA, CDR2 FQGNSA, per germline. This CDR3 is 14 amino acids long. In DNA, the CDR3 is TGTGCCAGCAGCCTCCGGGGTAGCCCAGATACGCAGTATTTT. It translates to CASSLRGSPDTQYF. Full variable domain (outside the CDR3, taken from reference TRBV7-2 and TRBJ2-3): GAGVSQSPSNKVTEKGKDVELRCDPISGHTALYWYRQSLGQGLEFLIYFQGNSAPDKSGLPSDRFSAERTGGSVSTLTIQRTQQEDSAVYLCASSLRGSPDTQYFGPGTRLTVL.

The rearrangement links TRBV24-1 to TRBJ2-2; 10 nucleotides match TRBD1. There are 17 residues in the CDR3. After removal of 4 bases from V and 5 bases from J, the junction contained 9 bases not matched to a gene. Germline-derived CDR1 and CDR2 are KGHDR and SFDVKD. The CDR3 reads CATSEMTGGFNTGELFF. CDR3 sequence (DNA): TGTGCCACCAGTGAAATGACAGGGGGCTTCAATACCGGGGAGCTGTTTTTT.

In DNA form, the CDR3 reads TGCAGCGCGGGGTCAGGGGCCGGTGATGGCTACACCTTC. Protein: CSAGSGAGDGYTF. The rearrangement uses TRBV29-1 and TRBJ1-2; the D gene is possibly TRBD1 (6 bases). The germline gives CDR1 SQVTM, CDR2 ANQGSEA. The ends were cut back, 7 bases at V and 6 bases at J, with 18 bases in the middle. This CDR3 spans 13 amino acids.

The chain joins TRBV12-1 to TRBJ1-1; no DNA check was done on the table's D call, TRBD1. TRBV12-1 is an annotated pseudogene. The CDR3 totals 14 residues. The chain's CDR3 is CASSTNRADTEAFF. The CDR3 DNA reads TGTGCCAGCAGCACAAACAGGGCGGACACTGAAGCTTTCTTT.

The chain recombines TRBV2 with TRBJ2-3, with D perhaps TRBD2 (5 bases). The CDR3 sequence is 14 residues long. Germline V lookup: CDR1 SNHLY, CDR2 FYNNEI. The V gene lost 2 bases and the J gene lost 2 bases, with 8 bases spanning the gap. The CDR3 protein is CASSETDSTDTQYF. As DNA, the CDR3 is TGTGCCAGCAGTGAAACGGACTCCACAGATACGCAGTATTTT.

The gene calls are TRBV19 and TRBJ2-5; 10 nucleotides align to TRBD1. The CDR3 runs 16 residues. V dropped 5 bases and J dropped 4; count of bases not matched to a gene: 10. Per germline, CDR1 LNHDA and CDR2 SQIVND (reference sequence). CDR3 sequence reads: CASSRTGTGVSETQYF. In DNA form, the CDR3 reads TGTGCCAGTAGTCGGACCGGGACAGGGGTCTCAGAGACCCAGTACTTC.